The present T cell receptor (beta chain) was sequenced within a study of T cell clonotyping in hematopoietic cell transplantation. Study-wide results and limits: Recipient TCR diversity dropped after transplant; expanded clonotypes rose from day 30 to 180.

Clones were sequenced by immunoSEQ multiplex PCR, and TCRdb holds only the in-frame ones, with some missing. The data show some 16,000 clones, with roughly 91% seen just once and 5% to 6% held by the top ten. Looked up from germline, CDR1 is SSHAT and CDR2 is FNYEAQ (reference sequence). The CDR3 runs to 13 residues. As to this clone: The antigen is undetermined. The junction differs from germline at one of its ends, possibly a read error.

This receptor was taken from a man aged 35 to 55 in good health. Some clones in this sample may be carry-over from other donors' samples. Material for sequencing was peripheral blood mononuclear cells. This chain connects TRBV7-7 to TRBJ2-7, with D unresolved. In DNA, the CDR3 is TGTGCTAGCAGCTTGGACGAGTCCTACGAGCAGTACTTC. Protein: CASSLDESYEQYF.